The source of this T cell receptor (beta chain) is a study of cytomegalovirus exposure and HLA in healthy donors. Background on the study: Out of about 190 million T cells, an earlier analysis found 117 million unique TCR beta sequences in total. Inside one of the first data releases sat 85 million or so unique TCRs taken from HLA-typed donors.

The PCR employed 60 Vbeta primers together with 13 Jbeta primers. The repertoire was sequenced with immunoSEQ multiplex PCR; TCRdb's copy has only in-frame clones and lacks some. Its clone listing holds about 130,000 clones. The receptor was isolated from a man between 18 and 29 years old in good health and CMV-seronegative. Sequencing input: PBMCs.

CDR3 sequence: CASSIPSANEQFF. CDR3 in DNA: TGTGCCAGCAGCATACCCAGCGCCAATGAGCAGTTCTTC. J is TRBJ2-1 and V is TRBV5-5; D remains ambiguous. The CDR3 has 13 amino acids. Trimming removed 4 bases from V and 6 bases from J, with 11 bases in between. Germline loops: CDR1 SGHKS, CDR2 YYEKEE (reference sequence).